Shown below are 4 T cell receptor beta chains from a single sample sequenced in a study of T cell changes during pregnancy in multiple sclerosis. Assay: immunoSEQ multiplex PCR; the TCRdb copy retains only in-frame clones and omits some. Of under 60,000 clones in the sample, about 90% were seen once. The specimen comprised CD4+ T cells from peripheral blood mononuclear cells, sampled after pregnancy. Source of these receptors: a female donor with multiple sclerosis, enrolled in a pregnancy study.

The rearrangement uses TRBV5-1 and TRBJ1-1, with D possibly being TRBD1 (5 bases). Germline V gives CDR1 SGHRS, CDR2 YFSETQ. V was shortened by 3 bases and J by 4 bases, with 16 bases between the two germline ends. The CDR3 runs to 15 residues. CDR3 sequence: CASSWGGQGGTEAFF. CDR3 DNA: TGCGCCAGCAGCTGGGGCGGGCAGGGAGGCACTGAAGCTTTCTTT.

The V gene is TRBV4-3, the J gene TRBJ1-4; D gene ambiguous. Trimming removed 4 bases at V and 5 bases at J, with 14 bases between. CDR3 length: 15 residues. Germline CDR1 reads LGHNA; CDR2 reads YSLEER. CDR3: CASSPTGRENEKLFF. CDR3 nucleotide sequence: TGCGCCAGCAGCCCTACGGGGAGGGAGAATGAAAAACTGTTTTTT.

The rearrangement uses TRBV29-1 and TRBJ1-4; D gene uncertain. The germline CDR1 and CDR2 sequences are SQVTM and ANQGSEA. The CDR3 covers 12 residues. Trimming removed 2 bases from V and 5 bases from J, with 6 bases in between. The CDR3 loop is CSVERLNEKLFF. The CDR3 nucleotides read TGCAGCGTTGAAAGACTCAATGAAAAACTGTTTTTT.

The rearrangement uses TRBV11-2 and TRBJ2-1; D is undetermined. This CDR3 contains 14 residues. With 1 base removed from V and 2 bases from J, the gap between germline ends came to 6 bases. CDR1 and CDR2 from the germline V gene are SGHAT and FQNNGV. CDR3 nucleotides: TGTGCCAGCAGCTTAGTTCCCGCCTACAATGAGCAGTTCTTC. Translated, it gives CASSLVPAYNEQFF.